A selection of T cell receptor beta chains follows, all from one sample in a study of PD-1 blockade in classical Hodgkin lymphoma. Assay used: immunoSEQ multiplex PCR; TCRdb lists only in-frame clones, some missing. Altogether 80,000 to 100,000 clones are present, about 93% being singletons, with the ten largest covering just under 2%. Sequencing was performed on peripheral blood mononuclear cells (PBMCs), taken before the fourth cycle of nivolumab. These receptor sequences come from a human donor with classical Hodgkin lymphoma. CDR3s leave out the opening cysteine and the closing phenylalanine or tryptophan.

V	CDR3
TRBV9	ASSVGGARANTEAF
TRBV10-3	ATVPRPETYEQY
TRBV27	ASSLPDLARAYEQY
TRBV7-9	ASRLGGGETQY
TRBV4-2	ASSQVVQRDYEQY
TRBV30	AWTIHRGGEQY
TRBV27	ASSLRTGGTEAF
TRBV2	ASRALAGNTGELF
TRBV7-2	ASSLWPSGANVLT
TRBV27	ASSLGQGLNGYT
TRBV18	ASSPKKGLRGGDGEQY
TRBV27	ASWRGPDTQY
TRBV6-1	ASSEAGRLAGVPDTQY
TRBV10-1	ASSGPSEYQETQY
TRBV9	ASSVRSGNTIY
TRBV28	ASSLGQGAELF
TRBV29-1	SVEVTTGMNTEAF
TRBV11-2	ASSPGDSKNNYGYT
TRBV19	ASYGGGYGYT
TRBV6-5	ASSYGRTGTFGYT
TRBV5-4	ASSPEGGQIYEQY
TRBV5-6	ASSTGGGYIQY
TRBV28	ASSNAFYEQY
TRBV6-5	ASSYGLSSYNEQF
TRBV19	ASSIGQGVHEQY
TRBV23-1	ASSHYGPNEPQH
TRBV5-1	ASSLADQRGYGYT